Listed below are T cell receptor beta chains from one sample, sequenced in a study of blood T cell repertoires in COVID-19. Some clones are missing from TCRdb's copy, which holds only in-frame ones; the method was immunoSEQ multiplex PCR. Of around 150,000 clones listed, roughly four fifths are singletons. Sequenced material: PBMCs or T cells enriched from blood (not recorded which). These receptors were collected from a man in his fifties who had recovered from COVID-19. Each CDR3 is given with its conserved first and last residue. A D gene is named only where the DNA matches it firmly. A row's size may be missing; if present it is once, few, many or a size class.

V	D	size	J	DNA	CDR3
TRBV9	NA	once	TRBJ2-1	TGTGCCAGCAGCGTAGGGCAGGGTAGCTACAATGAGCAGTTCTTC	CASSVGQGSYNEQFF
TRBV3-1/TRBV3-2	TRBD1	NA	TRBJ2-1	TGTGCCAGCAGCCATTCAGACAGGGGGAACAATGAGCAGTTCTTC	CASSHSDRGNNEQFF
TRBV7-9	NA	NA	TRBJ2-1	TGTGCCAGCAGCCTAGGGCCTCAGCTAGGCGAGCAGTTCTTC	CASSLGPQLGEQFF
TRBV19	NA	NA	TRBJ2-1	TGTGCCAGTAGTCGTGGCGGGGATTACTACAATGAGCAGTTCTTC	CASSRGGDYYNEQFF
TRBV5-1	TRBD1	once	TRBJ2-3	TGCGCCAGCAGCGTCCGGGACAGGGGGCGAGATACGCAGTATTTT	CASSVRDRGRDTQYF
TRBV16	NA	NA	TRBJ1-3	TGTGCCAGCAGCCAATCTCAGGGCACCGCCTCTGGAAACACCATATATTTT	CASSQSQGTASGNTIYF
TRBV7-8	NA	NA	TRBJ1-1	TGTGCCAGCAGCTTACGTCGCCGGGTGAACACTGAAGCTTTCTTT	CASSLRRRVNTEAFF
TRBV7-9	NA	once	TRBJ1-2	TGTGCCAGCAGCCCCAAGCAGGTGAACTATGGCTACACCTTC	CASSPKQVNYGYTF
TRBV9	NA	NA	TRBJ2-2	TGTGCCAGCAGCCTCTCGTCGAGAACCGGGGAGCTGTTTTTT	CASSLSSRTGELFF
TRBV5-1	NA	NA	TRBJ1-5	TGCGCCAGCAGGCTTGACGCAGGATTCAATCAGCCCCAGCATTTT	CASRLDAGFNQPQHF
TRBV6-2/TRBV6-3	NA	NA	TRBJ2-3	TGTGCCAGCAGTTACGGTCCTAGAAGCGGACCCACAGATACGCAGTATTTT	CASSYGPRSGPTDTQYF
TRBV18	TRBD1	few	TRBJ2-2	TGTGCCAGCTCACTGACCGGGACAGGGGGCCCTAACACCGGGGAGCTGTTTTTT	CASSLTGTGGPNTGELFF
TRBV4-1	NA	many	TRBJ2-7	TGCGCCAGCAGCCGGGACAAAGCCTACGAGCAGTACTTC	CASSRDKAYEQYF
TRBV30	NA	NA	TRBJ2-7	TGTGCCTGGAGTGTTGGCAGGGGCGAGCAGTACTTC	CAWSVGRGEQYF
TRBV30	NA	NA	TRBJ1-1	TGTGCCTGGAGTGACAGTATAGGGGGCACTGAAGCTTTCTTT	CAWSDSIGGTEAFF
TRBV3-1/TRBV3-2	NA	NA	TRBJ1-2	TGTGCCAGCAGCCCTGCGCAGACTGGTGGCTACACCTTC	CASSPAQTGGYTF
TRBV7-9	TRBD1	NA	TRBJ1-1	TGTGCCAGCAGCCTACAGGGGGGGAACACTGAAGCTTTCTTT	CASSLQGGNTEAFF
TRBV6-2/TRBV6-3	NA	NA	TRBJ2-7	TGTGCCAGCAGTTACTTGGGAGGGCAGTACTTC	CASSYLGGQYF
TRBV6-5	NA	NA	TRBJ1-6	TGTGCCAGCAGGAGGGATACCCCGCGTGGTTCACCCCTCCACTTT	CASRRDTPRGSPLHF
TRBV27	TRBD1	NA	TRBJ1-6	TGTGCCAGTCGTGAGGGGGGACAGGGTAATTCACCCCTCCACTTT	CASREGGQGNSPLHF
TRBV7-3	TRBD2	few	TRBJ2-1	TGTGCCAGCAGCTTAATAGCGGGGGGCCCCTACAATGAGCAGTTCTTC	CASSLIAGGPYNEQFF
TRBV19	NA	NA	TRBJ1-1	TGTGCCAGTAGTACAAATTCGGACACTGAAGCTTTCTTT	CASSTNSDTEAFF
TRBV5-5	NA	NA	TRBJ1-4	TGTGCCAGCAGCTTGGTGGTCAGGGATAATGAAAAACTGTTTTTT	CASSLVVRDNEKLFF
TRBV3-1/TRBV3-2	NA	NA	TRBJ2-3	TGTGCCAGCAGCCAAGGGACTCAAACAGATACGCAGTATTTT	CASSQGTQTDTQYF
TRBV11-2	TRBD1	NA	TRBJ2-5	TGTGCCAGCAGCCCCTGGACAGGGGCTGTCCAAGAGACCCAGTACTTC	CASSPWTGAVQETQYF
TRBV3-1/TRBV3-2	NA	NA	TRBJ1-2	TGTGCCAGCAGCCAAGTGTACAGAATATATGGCTACACCTTC	CASSQVYRIYGYTF
TRBV5-1	TRBD1	few	TRBJ1-6	TGCGCCAGCAGCTCCCAGGGGGGAAATAATTCACCCCTCCACTTT	CASSSQGGNNSPLHF
TRBV3-1/TRBV3-2	TRBD1	few	TRBJ1-1	TGTGCCAGCAGCCGAGGGGACAGGAACACTGAAGCTTTCTTT	CASSRGDRNTEAFF
TRBV5-4	NA	once	TRBJ1-1	TGTGCCAGCAGCTTGGTCGGTACTGAAGCTTTCTTT	CASSLVGTEAFF
TRBV4-1	TRBD1	NA	TRBJ1-5	TGCGCCAGCAGCCAAGACGTTTTGACAGGGAGAAGCAATCAGCCCCAGCATTTT	CASSQDVLTGRSNQPQHF
TRBV5-1	TRBD1	NA	TRBJ1-1	TGCGCCAGCAGCTTGGCCTTTACAGGGGGAACTGAAGCTTTCTTT	CASSLAFTGGTEAFF
TRBV6-5	NA	NA	TRBJ1-1	TGTGCCAGCAGTTATGGCAACATGAACACTGAAGCTTTCTTT	CASSYGNMNTEAFF
TRBV27	NA	NA	TRBJ1-6	TGTGCCAGCAGTTTCGGGGGGTCACCCCTCCACTTT	CASSFGGSPLHF
TRBV3-1/TRBV3-2	TRBD1	NA	TRBJ2-5	TGTGCCAGCAGCCCGGGACAGCTCCAAGAGACCCAGTACTTC	CASSPGQLQETQYF
TRBV10-3	NA	once	TRBJ1-6	TGTGCCATCCGGACTTCACTGGATTCACCCCTCCACTTT	CAIRTSLDSPLHF
TRBV11-3	NA	once	TRBJ1-3	TGTGCCAGCAGTTACGACAGGCCGGCTGGAAACACCATATATTTT	CASSYDRPAGNTIYF
TRBV27	TRBD1	NA	TRBJ2-7	TGTGCCAGCAGTCCCCGACAGGGTTCTAGCGAGCAGTACTTC	CASSPRQGSSEQYF
TRBV9	NA	NA	TRBJ2-7	TGTGCCAGCAGCCTTGGCGGGGTGTACGAGCAGTACTTC	CASSLGGVYEQYF
TRBV5-8	TRBD1	NA	TRBJ2-1	TGTGCCAGCAGCCCCGGGACAGGGGGCTGGAATGAGCAGTTCTTC	CASSPGTGGWNEQFF
TRBV29-1	TRBD1	once	TRBJ2-5	TGCAGCGCCGCGAGGGGACAGGGGGGCCAGACCCAGTACTTC	CSAARGQGGQTQYF